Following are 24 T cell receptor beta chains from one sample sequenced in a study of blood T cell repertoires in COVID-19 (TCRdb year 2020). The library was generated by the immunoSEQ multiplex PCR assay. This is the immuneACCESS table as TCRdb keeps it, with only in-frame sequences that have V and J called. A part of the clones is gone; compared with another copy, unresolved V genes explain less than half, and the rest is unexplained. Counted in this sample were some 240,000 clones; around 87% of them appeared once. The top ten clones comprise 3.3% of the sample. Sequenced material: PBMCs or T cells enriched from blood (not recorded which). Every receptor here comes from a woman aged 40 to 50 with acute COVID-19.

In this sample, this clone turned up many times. The CDR3 reads CATSNPGEGNFF. Written as DNA, the CDR3 is TGTGCCACCAGCAACCCAGGAGAGGGAAATTTCTTT. The chain combines TRBV15 with TRBJ1-1; D remains unclear. In germline, CDR1 is LNHNV, CDR2 YYDKDF (reference sequence). V was pared by 4 bases and J by 13 bases, with 16 bases between. This CDR3 is built from 12 residues.

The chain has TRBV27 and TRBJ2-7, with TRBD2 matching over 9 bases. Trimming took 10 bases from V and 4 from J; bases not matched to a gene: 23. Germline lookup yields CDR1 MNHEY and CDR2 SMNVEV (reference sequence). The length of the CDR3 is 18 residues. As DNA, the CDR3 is TGTGCCACCAACATTGGGTTAGCGGGAGTGCTGGCGGCGTACGAGCAGTACTTC. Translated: CATNIGLAGVLAAYEQYF.

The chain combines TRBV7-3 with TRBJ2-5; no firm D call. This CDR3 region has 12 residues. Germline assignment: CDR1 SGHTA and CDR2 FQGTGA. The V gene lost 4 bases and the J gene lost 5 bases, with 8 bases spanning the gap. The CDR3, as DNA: TGTGCCAGCAGCTCCGGCGGCGAGACCCAGTACTTC. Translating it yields CASSSGGETQYF.

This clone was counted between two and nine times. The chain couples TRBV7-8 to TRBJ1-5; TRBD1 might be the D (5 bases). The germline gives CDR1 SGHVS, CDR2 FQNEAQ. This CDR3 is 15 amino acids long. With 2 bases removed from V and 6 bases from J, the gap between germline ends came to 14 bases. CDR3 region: CASSLLGGRGQPQHF. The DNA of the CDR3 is TGTGCCAGCAGCTTACTTGGAGGGAGGGGTCAGCCCCAGCATTTT.

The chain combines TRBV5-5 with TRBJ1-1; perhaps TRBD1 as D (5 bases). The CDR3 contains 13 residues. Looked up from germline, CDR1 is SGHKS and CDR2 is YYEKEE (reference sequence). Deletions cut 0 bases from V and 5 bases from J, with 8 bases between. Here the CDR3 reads CASSLEGQTEAFF. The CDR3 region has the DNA TGTGCCAGCAGCTTGGAGGGGCAAACTGAAGCTTTCTTT.

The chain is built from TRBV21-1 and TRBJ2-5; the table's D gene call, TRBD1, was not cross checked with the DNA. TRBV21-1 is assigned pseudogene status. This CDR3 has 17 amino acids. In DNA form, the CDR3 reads TGTGCCAGCAGCAAAGCTTCCCGGACAGGTGCTCGAGAGACCCAGTACTTC. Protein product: CASSKASRTGARETQYF.

CDR3 residues: CASSGGQGQAAFF. Here the CDR3 DNA reads TGTGCCAGCAGCGGGGGACAGGGACAGGCAGCTTTCTTT. This chain uses TRBV9 with TRBJ1-1; 9 bases are a match to TRBD1. The CDR3 sequence is 13 residues long. The germline V gene encodes CDR1 SGDLS and CDR2 YYNGEE. Trimming at V came to 3 bases and at J to 10 bases, leaving 7 bases not matched to a gene.

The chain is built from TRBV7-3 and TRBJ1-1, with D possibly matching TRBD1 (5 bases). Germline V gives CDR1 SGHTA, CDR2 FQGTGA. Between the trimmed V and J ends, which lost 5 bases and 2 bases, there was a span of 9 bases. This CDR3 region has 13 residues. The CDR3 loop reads CASSNQGNTEAFF. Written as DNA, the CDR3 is TGTGCCAGCAGCAACCAGGGTAACACTGAAGCTTTCTTT.

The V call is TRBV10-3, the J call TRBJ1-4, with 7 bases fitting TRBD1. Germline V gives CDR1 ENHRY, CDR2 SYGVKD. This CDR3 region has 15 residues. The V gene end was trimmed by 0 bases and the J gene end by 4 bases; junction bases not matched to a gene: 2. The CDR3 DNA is TGTGCCATCAGTGAGTCACAGGGGCGTAATGAAAAACTGTTTTTT. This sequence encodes CAISESQGRNEKLFF.

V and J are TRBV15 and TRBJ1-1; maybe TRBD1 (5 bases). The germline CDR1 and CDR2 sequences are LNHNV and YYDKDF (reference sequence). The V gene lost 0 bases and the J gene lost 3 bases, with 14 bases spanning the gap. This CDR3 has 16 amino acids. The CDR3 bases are TGTGCCACCAGCAGAGATAGGCAGGGCGTCGACACTGAAGCTTTCTTT. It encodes CATSRDRQGVDTEAFF.

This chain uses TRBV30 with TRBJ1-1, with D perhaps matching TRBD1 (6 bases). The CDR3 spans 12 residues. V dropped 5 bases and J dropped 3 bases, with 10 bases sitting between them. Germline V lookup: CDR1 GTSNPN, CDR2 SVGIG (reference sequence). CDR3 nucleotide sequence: TGTGCCTGGCACAGGGAGTACACTGAAGCTTTCTTT. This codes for CAWHREYTEAFF.

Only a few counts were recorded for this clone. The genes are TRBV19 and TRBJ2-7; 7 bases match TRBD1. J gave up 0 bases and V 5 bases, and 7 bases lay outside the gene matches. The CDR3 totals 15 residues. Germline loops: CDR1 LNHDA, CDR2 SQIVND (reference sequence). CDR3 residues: CASSPTGVPSYEQYF. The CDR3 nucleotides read TGTGCCAGTAGTCCCACAGGGGTTCCCTCCTACGAGCAGTACTTC.

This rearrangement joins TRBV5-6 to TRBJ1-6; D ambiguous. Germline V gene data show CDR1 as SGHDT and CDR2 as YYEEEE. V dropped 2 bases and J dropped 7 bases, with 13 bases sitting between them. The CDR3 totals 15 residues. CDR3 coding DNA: TGTGCCAGCAGCTTTGGGCCCAACGCCAATTCACCCCTCCACTTT. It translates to CASSFGPNANSPLHF.

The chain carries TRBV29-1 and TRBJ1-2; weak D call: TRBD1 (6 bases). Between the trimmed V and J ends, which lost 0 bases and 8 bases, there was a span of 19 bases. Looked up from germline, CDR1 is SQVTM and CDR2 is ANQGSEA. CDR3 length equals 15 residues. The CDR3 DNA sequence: TGCAGCGTTGAAGATTTGGCAGGGGATGTCTTGGGCTACACCTTC. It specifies CSVEDLAGDVLGYTF. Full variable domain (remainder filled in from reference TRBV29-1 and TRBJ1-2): SAVISQKPSRDICQRGTSLTIQCQVDSQVTMMFWYRQQPGQSLTLIATANQGSEATYESGFVIDKFPISRPNLTFSTLTVSNMSPEDSSIYLCSVEDLAGDVLGYTFGSGTRLTVV.

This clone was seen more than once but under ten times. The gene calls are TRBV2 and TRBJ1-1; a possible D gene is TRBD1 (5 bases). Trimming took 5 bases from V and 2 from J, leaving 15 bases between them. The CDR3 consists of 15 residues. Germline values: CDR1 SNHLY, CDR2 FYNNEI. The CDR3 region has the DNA TGTGCCAGCAGTTCCTGGGGGGGGAGAAACACTGAAGCTTTCTTT. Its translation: CASSSWGGRNTEAFF.

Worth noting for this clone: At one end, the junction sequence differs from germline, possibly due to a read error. CDR3 in amino acids: CASSSSDGNSPLHF. CDR3 bases: TGCGCCAGCAGTTCCTCGGACGGGAATTCACCTCTCCACTTT. This chain joins TRBV10-1 and TRBJ1-6, with D uncertain. CDR1 WNHNN and CDR2 SYGVQD come from the germline V gene (reference sequence). There are 14 residues in the CDR3.

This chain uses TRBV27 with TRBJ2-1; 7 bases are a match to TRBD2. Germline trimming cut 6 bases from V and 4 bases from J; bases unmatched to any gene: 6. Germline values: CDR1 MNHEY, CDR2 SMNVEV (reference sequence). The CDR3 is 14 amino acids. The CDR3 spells CASRGGDRYNEQFF. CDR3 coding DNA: TGTGCCAGCAGGGGGGGGGACCGTTACAATGAGCAGTTCTTC.

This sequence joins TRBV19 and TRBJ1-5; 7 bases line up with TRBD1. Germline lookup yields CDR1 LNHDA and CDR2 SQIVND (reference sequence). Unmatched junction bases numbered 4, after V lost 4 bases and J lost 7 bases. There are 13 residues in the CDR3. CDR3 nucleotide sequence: TGTGCCAGTAGTACAGGGGGGAGGCAGCCCCAGCATTTT. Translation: CASSTGGRQPQHF.

In DNA, the CDR3 is TGTGCCAGCTCACCAACGACTAGCACCGGGGAGCTGTTTTTT. This codes for CASSPTTSTGELFF. The chain has TRBV18 and TRBJ2-2; tentative D call: TRBD2 (6 bases). Trimming left V 2 bases short and J 4 bases short, with 8 bases between. Per the germline V gene, CDR1 is KGHSH and CDR2 is LQKENI. CDR3 length: 14 residues. Drawing the rest from reference TRBV18 and TRBJ2-2, the complete variable domain is NAGVMQNPRHLVRRRGQEARLRCSPMKGHSHVYWYRQLPEEGLKFMVYLQKENIIDESGMPKERFSAEFPKEGPSILRIQQVVRGDSAAYFCASSPTTSTGELFFGEGSRLTVL.

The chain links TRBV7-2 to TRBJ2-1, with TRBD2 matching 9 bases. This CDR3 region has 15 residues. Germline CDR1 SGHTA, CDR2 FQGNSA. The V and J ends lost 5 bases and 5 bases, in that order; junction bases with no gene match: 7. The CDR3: CASSPSGIRNNEQFF. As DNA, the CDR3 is TGTGCCAGCAGCCCTAGCGGGATCAGAAACAATGAGCAGTTCTTC.

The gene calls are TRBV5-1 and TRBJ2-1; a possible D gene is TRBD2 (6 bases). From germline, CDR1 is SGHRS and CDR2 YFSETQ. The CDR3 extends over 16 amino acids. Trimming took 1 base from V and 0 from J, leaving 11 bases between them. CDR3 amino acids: CASSLLGSGSYNEQFF. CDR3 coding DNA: TGCGCCAGCAGCTTGCTCGGGAGTGGCTCCTACAATGAGCAGTTCTTC.

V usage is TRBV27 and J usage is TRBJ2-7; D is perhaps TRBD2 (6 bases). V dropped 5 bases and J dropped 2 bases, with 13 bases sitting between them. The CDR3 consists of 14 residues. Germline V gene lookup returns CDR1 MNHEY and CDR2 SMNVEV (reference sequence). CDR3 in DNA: TGTGCCAGCAGTCGGGGAGGCACTACCTACGAGCAGTACTTC. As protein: CASSRGGTTYEQYF.

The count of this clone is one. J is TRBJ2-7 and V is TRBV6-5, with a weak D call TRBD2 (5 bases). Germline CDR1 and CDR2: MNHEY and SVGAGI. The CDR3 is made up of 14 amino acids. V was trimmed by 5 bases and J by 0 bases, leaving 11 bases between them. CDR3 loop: CASSITRDSYEQYF. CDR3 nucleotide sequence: TGTGCCAGCAGTATTACTAGGGACTCCTACGAGCAGTACTTC.

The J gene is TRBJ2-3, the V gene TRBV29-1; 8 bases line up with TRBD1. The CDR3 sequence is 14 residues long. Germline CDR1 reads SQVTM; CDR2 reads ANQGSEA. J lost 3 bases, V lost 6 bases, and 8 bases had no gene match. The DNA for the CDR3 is TGCAGCGTGCCGGGACAGGTCCAAACAGATACGCAGTATTTT. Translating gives CSVPGQVQTDTQYF.